This T cell receptor beta chain was documented in a study of shared clonotypes between healthy human individuals. The genomic DNA of each subset was split evenly across several immunoSEQ plates. TCRdb keeps only in-frame clones here, not all; method: immunoSEQ multiplex PCR. Of more than 1 million clones listed, approximately 80% were seen once; the top ten hold around 0.47%. Germline CDR1 MNHEY, CDR2 SVGAGI. V was shortened by 7 bases and J by 6 bases, with 10 bases between the two germline ends. CDR3 length: 11 residues. The source of this sequence is a man younger than 35 in good health. Some clones in this sample may be carry-over from other donors' samples. The chain employs TRBV6-5 and TRBJ2-7; D is possibly TRBD1 (6 bases). The sample was memory CD4+ T cells from PBMCs. Subset: CD45RA-negative fraction. CDR3 bases: TGTGCCAGCAATCAGGGGACCGAGCAGTACTTC. This sequence encodes CASNQGTEQYF.